A selection of T cell receptor beta chains follows, all from one sample in a study of response to subunit inactivated influenza vaccine. TCRdb processed the RT-PCR reads anew with MiXCR; each CDR3 protein has one entry. The table includes roughly 630,000 distinct CDR3 sequences, 12% to 15% detected once. Specimen: PBMCs from blood, collected approximately 15 days before vaccination. Receptors were obtained from a man aged 45-60 years who received an inactivated influenza vaccine. The CDR3 runs from the conserved cysteine through the conserved F or W. D genes are given only for firm matches. For some rows the clone size is stated as once, few or many, or as a class when expanded; others skip it.

V gene,D gene,J gene,clone size,CDR3 DNA,CDR3 protein
TRBV4-1,.,TRBJ2-5,few,TGCGCCAGCAGCCTCTACGTGTCCGGACTGGGGCAAGAGACCCAGTACTTC,CASSLYVSGLGQETQYF
TRBV6-1,.,TRBJ2-2,.,TGTGCCAGCAGTGTACAGGGTGCGACCGGGGAGCTGTTTTTT,CASSVQGATGELFF
TRBV6-1,TRBD1,TRBJ1-1,few,TGTGCCAGCAGTAGAACCCAGGGGGGGACTGAAGCTTTCTTT,CASSRTQGGTEAFF
TRBV29-1,TRBD1,TRBJ1-1,few,TGCAGCGTTTCCGACAGGGTGACTGAAGCTTTCTTT,CSVSDRVTEAFF
TRBV3-1,.,TRBJ2-7,.,TGTGCCACTCTACGCCCAGGGGGGTACGAGCAGTACTTC,CATLRPGGYEQYF
TRBV29-1,TRBD2,TRBJ2-3,.,TGCAGCGTGGGGACTACCGACACAGATACGCAGTATTTT,CSVGTTDTDTQYF
TRBV5-1,TRBD1,TRBJ2-3,.,TGCGCCAGCAGCGCTGGACAGGGATACACAGATACGCAGTATTTT,CASSAGQGYTDTQYF
TRBV7-2,TRBD2,TRBJ2-1,few,TGTGCCAGCAGCTCACACGGGGGGTATGAGCAGTTCTTC,CASSSHGGYEQFF
TRBV5-1,TRBD1,TRBJ2-5,many,TGCGCCAGCAGCTTGGGGACAGGGATAACGGAGACCCAGTACTTC,CASSLGTGITETQYF
TRBV20-1,TRBD1,TRBJ2-1,.,TGCAGTGCACTCGCGAGGGGGCGGCTATACAAGGAGCAGTTCTTC,CSALARGRLYKEQFF
TRBV19,.,TRBJ2-3,.,TGTGCCAGTAGTATGGGGGTCGGCACCGGTACGCAGTATTTT,CASSMGVGTGTQYF
TRBV19,TRBD1,TRBJ1-1,.,TGTGCCTCACACCGACAGGGGACGAACACTGAAGCTTTCTTT,CASHRQGTNTEAFF
TRBV7-2,.,TRBJ1-1,few,TGTGCCAGCAGCTCAGGACGGAATTCGATGAACACTGAAGCTTTCTTT,CASSSGRNSMNTEAFF
TRBV15,.,TRBJ1-5,many,TGTGCCACCAGCAGAGATGGCGGGGTTCAGCCCCAGCATTTT,CATSRDGGVQPQHF
TRBV30,.,TRBJ2-7,.,TGTGCCTGGGAGCTTGGAAGCGAGCAGTACTTC,CAWELGSEQYF
TRBV10-3,.,TRBJ2-1,.,TGTGCCATCAGTGAGTCGTCTTATGAGCAGTTCTTC,CAISESSYEQFF
TRBV27,.,TRBJ2-1,few,TGTGCCAGCACCCTCCTACCACGACCCACCCCCTACAATGAGCAGTTCTTC,CASTLLPRPTPYNEQFF
TRBV7-8,.,TRBJ1-1,few,TGTGCCAGCAGCTTACTTTTGGACACTGAAGCTTTCTTT,CASSLLLDTEAFF
TRBV19,.,TRBJ2-3,.,TGTGCCAGTAGTATTAGCCGGTGGGGAGATACGCAGTATTTT,CASSISRWGDTQYF
TRBV5-1,.,TRBJ2-1,.,TGCGCCAGCAGCTTGGAAGGTCCCCACCGGTTCTTC,CASSLEGPHRFF
TRBV5-6,.,TRBJ2-3,.,TGTGCCAGCAGCTTGGCGGACTTGGATACGCAGTATTTT,CASSLADLDTQYF
TRBV5-1,TRBD1,TRBJ2-3,.,TGCGCCAGCAGCTCTGTCGGGACAGGGGATACGGATACGCAGTATTTT,CASSSVGTGDTDTQYF
TRBV12-3/TRBV12-4,TRBD2,TRBJ2-7,few,TGTGCCAGCAGCTGGGTGTGGCGGGGGGACGAGCAGTACTTC,CASSWVWRGDEQYF